Below, 24 T cell receptor beta chains from the same sample are listed, as sequenced in a study of blood T cell repertoires in COVID-19. Repertoires were generated with immunoSEQ multiplex PCR, while TCRdb's copy carries only in-frame clones and drops some. The data contain under 350,000 clones, 80% to 90% of them singletons. The sequencing sample was made of PBMCs or T cells enriched from blood (not recorded which). The receptors stem from a woman aged 40-49 years with acute COVID-19.

This clone appeared a single time. The chain combines TRBV23-1 with TRBJ2-7; weak D call: TRBD2 (6 bases). TRBV23-1 has ORF status, its function being uncertain. There are 10 residues in the CDR3. V gave up 2 bases and J gave up 11 bases, with 7 bases separating them. The CDR3 nucleotides read TGCGCCAGCAGTCAAGGGGGGAAGTACTTC. Residues: CASSQGGKYF.

V and J are TRBV7-6 and TRBJ1-4; the match to TRBD1 covers 8 bases. Per the germline V gene, CDR1 is SGHVS and CDR2 is FNYEAQ. The CDR3 contains 15 residues. The J segment lost 6 bases and the V segment lost 4 bases, leaving 7 bases of the junction unmatched. CDR3 loop: CASSSNTGGDEKLFF. CDR3 DNA sequence: TGTGCCAGCAGCTCCAACACAGGGGGGGATGAAAAACTGTTTTTT.

The V gene is TRBV3-1 (or the pseudogene TRBV3-2), the J gene TRBJ1-2; D might be TRBD1 (6 bases). CDR1 is LGHDT, CDR2 YNNKEL, per germline (reference sequence). Between the trimmed V and J ends, which lost 4 bases and 2 bases, there was a span of 11 bases. The CDR3 contains 14 residues. The CDR3: CASSLGDTNYGYTF. Here the CDR3 DNA reads TGTGCCAGCAGCCTCGGGGACACCAACTATGGCTACACCTTC.

This chain connects TRBV6-2 or TRBV6-3 to TRBJ1-1, with D hard to call. Germline V gene sequence: CDR1 MNHEY, CDR2 SVGEGT. V was shortened by 0 bases and J by 1 base, with 12 bases between the two germline ends. The length of the CDR3 is 16 residues. CDR3 amino acids: CASSYSMRARNTEAFF. The CDR3 coding sequence is TGTGCCAGCAGTTACTCGATGCGGGCCCGGAACACTGAAGCTTTCTTT.

This chain uses TRBV9 with TRBJ2-2; D perhaps matches TRBD1 (6 bases). CDR1 SGDLS and CDR2 YYNGEE come from the germline V gene. CDR3 size: 16 residues. Trimming left V 0 bases short and J 6 bases short, with 15 bases between. CDR3 amino acids: CASSVAGHGDAGELFF. The DNA for the CDR3 is TGTGCCAGCAGCGTAGCGGGACACGGCGATGCCGGGGAGCTGTTTTTT.

The rearrangement joins TRBV21-1 to TRBJ1-5; the DNA was not compared with TRBD1, the D call given in the table. TRBV21-1 is tagged as a pseudogene. CDR3 length: 16 residues. CDR3 in amino acids: CASSERQGSSNQPQHF. The DNA of the CDR3 is TGTGCCAGCAGTGAACGACAGGGAAGTAGCAATCAGCCCCAGCATTTT.

The gene calls are TRBV10-3 and TRBJ1-1; D not certain. V lost 4 bases and J 1 base, leaving 7 bases between the germline ends. This CDR3 is built from 13 residues. Germline lookup yields CDR1 ENHRY and CDR2 SYGVKD. CDR3 sequence reads: CAISGLPNTEAFF. CDR3 DNA: TGTGCCATCAGTGGACTCCCGAACACTGAAGCTTTCTTT.

The chain carries TRBV7-2 and TRBJ1-2; TRBD1 matches 8 bases. Germline CDR1 is SGHTA and CDR2 is FQGNSA. CDR3 size: 15 residues. Losses at the gene ends were 5 bases for V and 0 bases for J; bases not matched to a gene: 5. CDR3 region: CASSPRQGTNYGYTF. The DNA of the CDR3 is TGTGCCAGCAGCCCAAGACAGGGGACTAACTATGGCTACACCTTC.

The chain recombines TRBV9 with TRBJ2-7; possibly TRBD1 for D (5 bases). V gave up 4 bases and J gave up 2 bases, with 13 bases separating them. There are 14 residues in the CDR3. Germline loops: CDR1 SGDLS, CDR2 YYNGEE. The CDR3 sequence is CASSPDSLPYEQYF. The CDR3, as DNA: TGTGCCAGCAGCCCCGACAGTTTGCCCTACGAGCAGTACTTC.

The CDR3 DNA sequence: TGTGCCAGCAGCCTTAGACAGGCAATGGGTGCCGGGGAGCTGTTTTTT. Amino acid sequence: CASSLRQAMGAGELFF. This sequence joins TRBV7-9 and TRBJ2-2, with D possibly being TRBD1 (6 bases). CDR1 and CDR2 from the germline V gene are SEHNR and FQNEAQ (reference sequence). The CDR3 length is 16 residues. Trimming removed 5 bases at V and 6 bases at J, with 19 bases between.

The V and J genes are TRBV7-2 and TRBJ2-7; D gene unclear. In germline, CDR1 is SGHTA, CDR2 FQGNSA. This CDR3 contains 14 residues. The V end was cut by 5 bases, the J end by 1 base, with 12 bases between. This CDR3 reads CASSPSRNSYEQYF. CDR3 sequence (DNA): TGTGCCAGCAGCCCGTCCCGTAATTCCTACGAGCAGTACTTC.

This clone was seen just once. The V gene is TRBV4-3, the J gene TRBJ2-5; 9 bases map to TRBD1. This CDR3 has 15 residues. V was pared by 0 bases and J by 5 bases, with 4 bases of the junction left unmatched. Germline CDR1 LGHNA, CDR2 YSLEER. CDR3 region: CASSQDRDRGETQYF. The CDR3, as DNA: TGCGCCAGCAGCCAAGATCGAGACAGGGGGGAGACCCAGTACTTC.

This chain connects TRBV18 to TRBJ1-5, with D perhaps TRBD1 (5 bases). This CDR3 contains 15 residues. Germline V gene sequence: CDR1 KGHSH, CDR2 LQKENI. V was shortened by 3 bases and J by 4 bases, with 13 bases between the two germline ends. Written as DNA, the CDR3 is TGTGCCAGCTCACCCGGAGCAGGGCTTAATCAGCCCCAGCATTTT. It yields the protein CASSPGAGLNQPQHF.

The rearrangement joins TRBV18 to TRBJ1-1; 9 bases fit TRBD1. The CDR3 totals 16 residues. Trimming removed 3 bases from V and 6 bases from J; junction bases left unmatched: 11. CDR1 is KGHSH, CDR2 LQKENI, per germline. CDR3 DNA sequence: TGTGCCAGCTCACCCGCACAGGGGGCTAGGGCAGCTGAAGCTTTCTTT. Its translation: CASSPAQGARAAEAFF.

The V and J genes are TRBV19 and TRBJ1-5; 8 bases map to TRBD1. Trimming at V came to 3 bases and at J to 3 bases, leaving 7 bases not matched to a gene. The CDR3 has 16 residues. CDR1 LNHDA and CDR2 SQIVND come from the germline V gene (reference sequence). CDR3 sequence reads: CASSIRGQANNQPQHF. For the CDR3, the DNA is TGTGCCAGTAGTATCCGGGGACAGGCAAACAATCAGCCCCAGCATTTT.

This clone has a handful of counts. This chain joins TRBV7-2 and TRBJ1-3; D is unclear. The CDR3 length is 15 residues. V was pared by 5 bases and J by 8 bases, with 19 bases between. Germline loops: CDR1 SGHTA, CDR2 FQGNSA. The CDR3 spells CASSPWTQRRDTIYF. CDR3 nucleotides: TGTGCCAGCAGCCCTTGGACTCAACGGAGGGACACCATATATTTT.

The chain has TRBV7-9 and TRBJ2-1, with D possibly being TRBD2 (7 bases). The CDR3 extends over 18 amino acids. The germline gives CDR1 SEHNR, CDR2 FQNEAQ (reference sequence). The V end lost 5 bases, the J end lost 0 bases, and 20 bases lay between the germline ends. CDR3 bases: TGTGCCAGCAGCCCCCCTGGGGGGGGGCCCTCCTCCTACAATGAGCAGTTCTTC. Translated, it gives CASSPPGGGPSSYNEQFF.

This sequence joins TRBV21-1 and TRBJ1-2; the table's D call, TRBD1, was not checked against the DNA. TRBV21-1 is a documented pseudogene. The CDR3 runs 21 residues. The CDR3 here is CASSNGKREDRPTTPQYGYTF. For the CDR3, the DNA is TGTGCCAGCAGCAACGGCAAACGGGAAGACAGGCCCACAACTCCCCAGTATGGCTACACCTTC.

V and J are TRBV5-4 and TRBJ2-5; 8 nucleotides agree with TRBD2. CDR1 SGHNT and CDR2 YYREEE come from the germline V gene (reference sequence). V lost 4 bases and J lost 5; bases outside the gene matches: 13. The CDR3 sequence is 16 residues long. The CDR3 DNA is TGTGCCAGCAGCATGAGCGGGAGTTGGGGAGGGGAGACCCAGTACTTC. Its protein is CASSMSGSWGGETQYF.

The J gene is TRBJ1-1, the V gene TRBV7-2; unclear D gene. The germline CDR1 and CDR2 sequences are SGHTA and FQGNSA. This CDR3 has 14 amino acids. V was clipped by 5 bases and J by 2 bases, with 12 bases between them. The CDR3 region has the DNA TGTGCCAGCAGCCCTATCCGCCATAACACTGAAGCTTTCTTT. Translated: CASSPIRHNTEAFF.

The chain links TRBV19 to TRBJ1-5, with D perhaps matching TRBD1 (5 bases). Looked up from germline, CDR1 is LNHDA and CDR2 is SQIVND (reference sequence). CDR3 length: 16 amino acids. The ends were cut back, 1 base at V and 1 base at J, with 11 bases in the middle. The CDR3 spells CASSIVGGKSNQPQHF. The CDR3 DNA reads as TGTGCCAGTAGTATAGTCGGGGGGAAGAGCAATCAGCCCCAGCATTTT.

The genes are TRBV6-5 and TRBJ2-5; 9 bases are a match to TRBD2. V was pared by 7 bases and J by 5 bases, with 11 bases of the junction left unmatched. The CDR3 is 15 residues long. Germline V gene lookup returns CDR1 MNHEY and CDR2 SVGAGI. As DNA, the CDR3 is TGTGCCAGCACGGGTAGCGGGGGACTGAGGGAGACCCAGTACTTC. It codes for CASTGSGGLRETQYF.

Concerning this clone: Germline and junction disagree at one end, which may indicate a read error. This chain connects TRBV28 to TRBJ2-4; 12 bases are a match to TRBD2. Germline V gene sequence: CDR1 MDHEN, CDR2 SYDVKM. The CDR3 sequence is 13 residues long. As DNA, the CDR3 is TGTGCCACCCTAGGACTAGCGGGAAATGTACATTTCTTC. Translated, it gives CATLGLAGNVHFF.

The genes are TRBV5-1 and TRBJ1-4; a weak D match, TRBD1 (6 bases). Per germline, CDR1 SGHRS and CDR2 YFSETQ. This CDR3 is built from 15 residues. V shed 4 bases and J shed 4 bases, with 14 bases lying between them. For the CDR3, the DNA is TGCGCCAGCAGCGCGACAGGTCCAATTAATGAAAAACTGTTTTTT. Translation gives CASSATGPINEKLFF.